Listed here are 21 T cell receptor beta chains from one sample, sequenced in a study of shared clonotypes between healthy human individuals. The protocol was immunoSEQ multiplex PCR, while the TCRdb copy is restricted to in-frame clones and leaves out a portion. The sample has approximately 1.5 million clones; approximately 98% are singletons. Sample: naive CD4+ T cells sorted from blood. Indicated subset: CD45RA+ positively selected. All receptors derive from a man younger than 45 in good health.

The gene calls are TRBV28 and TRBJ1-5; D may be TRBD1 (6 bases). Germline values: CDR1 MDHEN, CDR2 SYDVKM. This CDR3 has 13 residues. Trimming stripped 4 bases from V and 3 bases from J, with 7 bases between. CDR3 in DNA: TGTGCCAGCAGTTACAGGGTCAATCAGCCCCAGCATTTT. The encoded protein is CASSYRVNQPQHF.

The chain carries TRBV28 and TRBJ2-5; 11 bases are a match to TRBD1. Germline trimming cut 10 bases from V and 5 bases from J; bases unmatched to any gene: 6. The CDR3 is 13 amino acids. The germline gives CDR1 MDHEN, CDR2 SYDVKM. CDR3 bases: TGTGCCATCAGGACAGGGGGCCGGGAGACCCAGTACTTC. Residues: CAIRTGGRETQYF.

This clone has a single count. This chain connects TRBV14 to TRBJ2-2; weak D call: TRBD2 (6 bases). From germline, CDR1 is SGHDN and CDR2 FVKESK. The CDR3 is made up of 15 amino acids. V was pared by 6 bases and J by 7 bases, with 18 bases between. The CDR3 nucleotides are TGTGCCAGCAGTCCCTGGCCGGGGGTGGACGGGGAGCTGTTTTTT. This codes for CASSPWPGVDGELFF.

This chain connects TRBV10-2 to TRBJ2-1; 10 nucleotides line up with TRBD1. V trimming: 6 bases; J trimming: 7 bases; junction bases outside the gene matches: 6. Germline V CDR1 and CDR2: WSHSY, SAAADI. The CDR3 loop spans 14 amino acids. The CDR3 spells CASRTGGARNEQFF. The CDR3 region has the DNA TGCGCCAGCAGGACAGGGGGCGCGCGGAATGAGCAGTTCTTC.

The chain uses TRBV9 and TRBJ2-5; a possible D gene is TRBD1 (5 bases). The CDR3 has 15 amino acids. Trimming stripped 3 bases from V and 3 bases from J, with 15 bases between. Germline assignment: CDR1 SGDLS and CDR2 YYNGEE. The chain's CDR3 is CASSAFRTDKETQYF. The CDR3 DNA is TGTGCCAGCAGCGCATTCCGCACGGACAAAGAGACCCAGTACTTC.

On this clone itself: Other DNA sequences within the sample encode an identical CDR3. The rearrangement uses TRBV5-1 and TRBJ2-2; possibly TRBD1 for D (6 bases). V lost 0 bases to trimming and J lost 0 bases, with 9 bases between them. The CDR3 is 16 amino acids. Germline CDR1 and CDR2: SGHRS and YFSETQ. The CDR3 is CASSLAAGANTGELFF. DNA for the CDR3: TGCGCCAGCAGCTTGGCGGCAGGGGCGAACACCGGGGAGCTGTTTTTT.

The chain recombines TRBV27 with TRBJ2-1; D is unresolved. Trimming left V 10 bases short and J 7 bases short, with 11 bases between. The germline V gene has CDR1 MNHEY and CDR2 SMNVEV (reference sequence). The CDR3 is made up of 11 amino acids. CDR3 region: CATTDFNEQFF. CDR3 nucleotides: TGTGCCACCACAGATTTTAATGAGCAGTTCTTC.

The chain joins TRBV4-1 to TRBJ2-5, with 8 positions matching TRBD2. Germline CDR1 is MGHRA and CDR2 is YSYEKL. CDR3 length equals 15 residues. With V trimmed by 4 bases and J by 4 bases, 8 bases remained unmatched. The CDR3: CASSLGSGRGETQYF. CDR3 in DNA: TGCGCCAGCAGCCTAGGCAGCGGGAGAGGAGAGACCCAGTACTTC.

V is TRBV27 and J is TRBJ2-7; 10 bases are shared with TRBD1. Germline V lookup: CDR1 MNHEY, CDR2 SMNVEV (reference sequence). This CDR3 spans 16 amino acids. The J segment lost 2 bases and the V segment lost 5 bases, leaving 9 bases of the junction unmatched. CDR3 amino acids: CASSPYPGQGAYEQYF. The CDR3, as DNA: TGTGCCAGCAGTCCCTACCCCGGACAGGGGGCCTACGAGCAGTACTTC.

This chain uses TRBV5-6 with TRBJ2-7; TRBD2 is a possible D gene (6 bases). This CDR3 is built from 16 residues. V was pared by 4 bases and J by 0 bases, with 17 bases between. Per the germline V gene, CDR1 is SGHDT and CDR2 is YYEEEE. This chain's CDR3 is CASSVTLAGISYEQYF. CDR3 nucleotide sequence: TGTGCCAGCAGCGTGACCCTGGCGGGAATCTCCTACGAGCAGTACTTC.

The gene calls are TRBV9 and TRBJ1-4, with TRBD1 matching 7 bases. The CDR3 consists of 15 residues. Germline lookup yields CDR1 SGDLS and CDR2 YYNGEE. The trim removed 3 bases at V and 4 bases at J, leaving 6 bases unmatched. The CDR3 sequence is CASSGRQGNNEKLFF. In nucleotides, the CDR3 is TGTGCCAGCAGCGGCCGACAGGGCAATAATGAAAAACTGTTTTTT. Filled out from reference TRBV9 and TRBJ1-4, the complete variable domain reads DSGVTQTPKHLITATGQRVTLRCSPRSGDLSVYWYQQSLDQGLQFLIQYYNGEERAKGNILERFSAQQFPDLHSELNLSSLELGDSALYFCASSGRQGNNEKLFFGSGTQLSVL.

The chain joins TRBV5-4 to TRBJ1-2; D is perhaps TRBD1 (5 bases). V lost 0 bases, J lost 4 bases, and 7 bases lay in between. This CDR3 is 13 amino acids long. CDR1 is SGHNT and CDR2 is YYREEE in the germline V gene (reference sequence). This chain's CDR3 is CASSLVGAYGYTF. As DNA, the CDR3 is TGTGCCAGCAGCTTGGTAGGGGCCTATGGCTACACCTTC.

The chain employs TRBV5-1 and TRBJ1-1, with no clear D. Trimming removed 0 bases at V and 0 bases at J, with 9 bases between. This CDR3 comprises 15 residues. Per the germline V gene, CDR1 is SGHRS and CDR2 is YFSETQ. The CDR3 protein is CASSLAPGVNTEAFF. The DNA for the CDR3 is TGCGCCAGCAGCTTGGCCCCAGGAGTGAACACTGAAGCTTTCTTT.

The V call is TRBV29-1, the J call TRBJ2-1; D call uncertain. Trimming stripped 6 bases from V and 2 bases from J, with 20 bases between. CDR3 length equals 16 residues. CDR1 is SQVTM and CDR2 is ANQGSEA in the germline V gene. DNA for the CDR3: TGCAGCGTGGGCGGAGCCGGTCCTCAACCCTACAATGAGCAGTTCTTC. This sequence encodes CSVGGAGPQPYNEQFF.

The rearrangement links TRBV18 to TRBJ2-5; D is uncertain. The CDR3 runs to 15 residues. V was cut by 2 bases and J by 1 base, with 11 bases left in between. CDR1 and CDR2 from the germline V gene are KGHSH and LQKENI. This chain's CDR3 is CASSPLAAFQETQYF. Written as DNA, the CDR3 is TGTGCCAGCTCACCATTGGCAGCTTTCCAAGAGACCCAGTACTTC.

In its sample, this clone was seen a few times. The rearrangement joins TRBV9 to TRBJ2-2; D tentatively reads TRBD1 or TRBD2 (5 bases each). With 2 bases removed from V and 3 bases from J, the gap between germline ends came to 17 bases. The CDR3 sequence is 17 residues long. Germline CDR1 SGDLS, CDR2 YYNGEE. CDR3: CASSVRAGATDTGELFF. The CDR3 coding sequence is TGTGCCAGCAGCGTGCGAGCCGGGGCCACGGACACCGGGGAGCTGTTTTTT.

The CDR3, as DNA: TGCGCCACCAAGGCCGGGACAGGGGGCGAGACCCAGTACTTC. This sequence encodes CATKAGTGGETQYF. The chain links TRBV5-1 to TRBJ2-5; 12 positions match TRBD1. Germline CDR1 SGHRS, CDR2 YFSETQ. V shed 9 bases and J 5 bases; nucleotides not matched to a gene: 8. This CDR3 is 14 amino acids long.

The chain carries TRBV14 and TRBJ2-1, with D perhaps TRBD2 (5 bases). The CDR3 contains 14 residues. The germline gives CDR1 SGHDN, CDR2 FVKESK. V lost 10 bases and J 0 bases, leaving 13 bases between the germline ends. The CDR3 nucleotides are TGTGCCACCTCGGGGAGTAGCTCCTACAATGAGCAGTTCTTC. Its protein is CATSGSSSYNEQFF.

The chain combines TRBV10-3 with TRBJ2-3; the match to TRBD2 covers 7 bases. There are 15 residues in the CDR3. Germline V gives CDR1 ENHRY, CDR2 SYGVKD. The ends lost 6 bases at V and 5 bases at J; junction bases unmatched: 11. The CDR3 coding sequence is TGTGCCATCAGCGGCAGCGGGATGGGGGGAGATACGCAGTATTTT. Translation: CAISGSGMGGDTQYF.

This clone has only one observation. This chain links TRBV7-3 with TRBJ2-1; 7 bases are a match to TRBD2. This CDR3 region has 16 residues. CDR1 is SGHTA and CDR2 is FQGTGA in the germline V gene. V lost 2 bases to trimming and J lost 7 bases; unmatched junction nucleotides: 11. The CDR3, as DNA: TGTGCCAGCAGCTTATTAGGGAGGGCCTCGGGTAATGAGCAGTTCTTC. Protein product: CASSLLGRASGNEQFF. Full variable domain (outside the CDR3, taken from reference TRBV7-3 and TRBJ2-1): GAGVSQTPSNKVTEKGKYVELRCDPISGHTALYWYRQSLGQGPEFLIYFQGTGAADDSGLPNDRFFAVRPEGSVSTLKIQRTERGDSAVYLCASSLLGRASGNEQFFGPGTRLTVL.

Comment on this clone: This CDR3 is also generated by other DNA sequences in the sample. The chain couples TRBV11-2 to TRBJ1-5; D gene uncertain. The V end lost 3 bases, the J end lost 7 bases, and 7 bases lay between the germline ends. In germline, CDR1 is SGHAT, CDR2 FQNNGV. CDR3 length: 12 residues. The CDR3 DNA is TGTGCCAGCAGCTTGGAAGGACAGCCCCAGCATTTT. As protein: CASSLEGQPQHF.